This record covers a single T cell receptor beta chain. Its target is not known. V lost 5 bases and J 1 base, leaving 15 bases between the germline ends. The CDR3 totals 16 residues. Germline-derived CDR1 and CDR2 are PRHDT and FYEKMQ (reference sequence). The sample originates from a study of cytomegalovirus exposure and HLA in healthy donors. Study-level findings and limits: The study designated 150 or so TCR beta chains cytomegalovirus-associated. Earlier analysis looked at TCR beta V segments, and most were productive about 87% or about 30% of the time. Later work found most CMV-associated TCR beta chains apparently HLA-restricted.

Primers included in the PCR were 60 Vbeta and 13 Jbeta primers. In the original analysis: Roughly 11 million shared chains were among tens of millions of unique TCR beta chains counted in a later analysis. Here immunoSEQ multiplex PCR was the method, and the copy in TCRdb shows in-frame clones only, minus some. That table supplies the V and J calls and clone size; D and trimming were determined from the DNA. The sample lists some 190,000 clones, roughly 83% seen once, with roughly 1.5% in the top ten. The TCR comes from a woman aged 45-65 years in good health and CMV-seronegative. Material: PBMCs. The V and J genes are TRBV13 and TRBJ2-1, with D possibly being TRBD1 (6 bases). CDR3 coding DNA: TGTGCCAGCAGCCAGAGAAACAGGGTTTCCTACAATGAGCAGTTCTTC. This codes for CASSQRNRVSYNEQFF.